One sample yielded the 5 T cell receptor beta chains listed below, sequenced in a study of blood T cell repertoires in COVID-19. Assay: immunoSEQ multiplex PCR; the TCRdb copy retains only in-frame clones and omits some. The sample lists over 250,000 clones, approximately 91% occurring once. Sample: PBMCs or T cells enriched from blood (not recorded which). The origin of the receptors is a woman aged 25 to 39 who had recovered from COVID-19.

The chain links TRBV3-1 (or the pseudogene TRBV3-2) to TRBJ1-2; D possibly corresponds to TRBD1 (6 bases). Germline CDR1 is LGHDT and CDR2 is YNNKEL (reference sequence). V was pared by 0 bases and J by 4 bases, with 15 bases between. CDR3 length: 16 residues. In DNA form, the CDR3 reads TGTGCCAGCAGCCAAGATTGGAACAGGGCTGTCTATGGCTACACCTTC. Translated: CASSQDWNRAVYGYTF.

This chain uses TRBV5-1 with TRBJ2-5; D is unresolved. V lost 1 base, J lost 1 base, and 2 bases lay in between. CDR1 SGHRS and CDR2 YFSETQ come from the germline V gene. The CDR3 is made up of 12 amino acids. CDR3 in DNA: TGCGCCAGCAGCTTGCTCCAAGAGACCCAGTACTTC. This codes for CASSLLQETQYF.

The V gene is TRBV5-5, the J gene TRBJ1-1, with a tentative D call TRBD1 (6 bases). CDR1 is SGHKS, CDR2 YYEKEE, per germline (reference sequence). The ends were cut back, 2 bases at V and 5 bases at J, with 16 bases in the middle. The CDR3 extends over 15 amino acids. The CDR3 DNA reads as TGTGCCAGCAGCTTTTATACAGGGTTAGGTACTGAAGCTTTCTTT. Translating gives CASSFYTGLGTEAFF.

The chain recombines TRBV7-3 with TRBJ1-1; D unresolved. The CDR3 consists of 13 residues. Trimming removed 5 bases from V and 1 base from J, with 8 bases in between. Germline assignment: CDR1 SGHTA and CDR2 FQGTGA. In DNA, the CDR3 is TGTGCCAGCAGCCTTACAAGGAACACTGAAGCTTTCTTT. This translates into CASSLTRNTEAFF.

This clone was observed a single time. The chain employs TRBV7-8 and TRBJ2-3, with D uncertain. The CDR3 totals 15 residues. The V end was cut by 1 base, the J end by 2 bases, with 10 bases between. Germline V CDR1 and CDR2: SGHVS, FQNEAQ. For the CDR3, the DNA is TGTGCCAGCAGCTTAGGAGACTGGTACACAGATACGCAGTATTTT. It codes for CASSLGDWYTDTQYF.